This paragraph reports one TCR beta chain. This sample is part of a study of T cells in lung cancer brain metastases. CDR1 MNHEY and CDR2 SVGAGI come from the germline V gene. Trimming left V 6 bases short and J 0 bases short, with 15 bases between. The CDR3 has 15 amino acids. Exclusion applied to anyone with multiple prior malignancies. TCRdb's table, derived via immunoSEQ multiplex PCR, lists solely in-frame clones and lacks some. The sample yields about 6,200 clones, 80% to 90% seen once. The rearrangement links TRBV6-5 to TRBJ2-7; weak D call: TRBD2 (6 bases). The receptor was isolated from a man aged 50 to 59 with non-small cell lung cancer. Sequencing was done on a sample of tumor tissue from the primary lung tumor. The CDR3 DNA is TGTGCCAGCAGGGGACTTACTAAAATCTCCTACGAGCAGTACTTC. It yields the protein CASRGLTKISYEQYF.